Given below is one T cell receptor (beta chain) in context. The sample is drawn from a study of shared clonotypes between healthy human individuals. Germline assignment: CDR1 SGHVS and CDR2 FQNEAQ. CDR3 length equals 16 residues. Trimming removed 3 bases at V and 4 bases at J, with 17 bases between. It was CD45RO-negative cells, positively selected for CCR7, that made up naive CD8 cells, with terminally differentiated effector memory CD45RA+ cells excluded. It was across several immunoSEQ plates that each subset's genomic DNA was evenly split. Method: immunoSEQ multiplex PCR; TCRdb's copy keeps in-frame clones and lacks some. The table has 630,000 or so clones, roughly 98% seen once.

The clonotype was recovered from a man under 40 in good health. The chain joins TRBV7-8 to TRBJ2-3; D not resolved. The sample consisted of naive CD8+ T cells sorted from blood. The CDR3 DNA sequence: TGTGCCAGCAGCTTCGCCGCCGCGAGTAGTGCAGATACGCAGTATTTT. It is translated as CASSFAAASSADTQYF. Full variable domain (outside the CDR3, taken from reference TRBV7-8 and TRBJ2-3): GAGVSQSPRYKVAKRGQDVALRCDPISGHVSLFWYQQALGQGPEFLTYFQNEAQLDKSGLPSDRFFAERPEGSVSTLKIQRTQQEDSAVYLCASSFAAASSADTQYFGPGTRLTVL.